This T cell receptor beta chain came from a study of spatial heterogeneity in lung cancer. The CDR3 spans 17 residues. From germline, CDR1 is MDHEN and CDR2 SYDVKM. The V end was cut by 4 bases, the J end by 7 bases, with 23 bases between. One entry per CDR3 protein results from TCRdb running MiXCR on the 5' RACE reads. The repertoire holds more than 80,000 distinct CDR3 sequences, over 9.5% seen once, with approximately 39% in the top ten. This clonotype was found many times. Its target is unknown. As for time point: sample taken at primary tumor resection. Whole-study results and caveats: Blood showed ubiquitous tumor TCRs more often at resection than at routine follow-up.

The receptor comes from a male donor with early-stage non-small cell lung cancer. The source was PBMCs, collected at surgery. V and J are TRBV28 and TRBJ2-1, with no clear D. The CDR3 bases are TGTGCCAGCAGTTCCGCGGTCCCCCCACGGTCCAGGAATGAGCAGTTCTTC. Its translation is CASSSAVPPRSRNEQFF.